The 10 T cell receptor beta chains below were found in one sample sequenced in a study of beta chain features in type 1 diabetes. Expressed TCRB transcripts were sequenced, since all the RNA that had been isolated was reverse transcribed. Sequencing was performed with immunoSEQ multiplex PCR; in TCRdb, only in-frame clones are kept and a portion is missing. The sample shows 250,000 to 400,000 clones, approximately 14% of them seen only once. The source material was central memory CD4+ T cells from blood. The receptors here all came from a man aged 25 to 40 in good health.

This clone was counted only a few times. The genes are TRBV7-3 and TRBJ2-1, with unresolved D. Germline assignment: CDR1 SGHTA and CDR2 FQGTGA. The V end was cut by 5 bases, the J end by 4 bases, with 15 bases between. The CDR3 has 15 residues. CDR3 sequence (DNA): TGTGCCAGCAGCCCAGACCGGGCCTCATACAATGAGCAGTTCTTC. It yields the protein CASSPDRASYNEQFF.

There are a few counts of this clone. The rearrangement uses TRBV19 and TRBJ2-5, with 8 bases matching TRBD2. Unmatched junction bases numbered 6, after V lost 5 bases and J lost 1 base. The germline CDR1 and CDR2 sequences are LNHDA and SQIVND (reference sequence). The CDR3 has 15 residues. CDR3 in DNA: TGTGCCAGTAGTCCGCAGGGGACTAGCCAAGAGACCCAGTACTTC. As protein: CASSPQGTSQETQYF.

This clone was seen a few times. This rearrangement joins TRBV7-9 to TRBJ2-3, with D perhaps matching TRBD2 (5 bases). CDR3 length: 16 residues. V was trimmed by 5 bases and J by 6 bases, leaving 21 bases between them. The V gene's germline CDR1 is SEHNR and CDR2 FQNEAQ (reference sequence). This CDR3 is CASSPSSSHSGDTQYF. CDR3 nucleotides: TGTGCCAGCAGCCCCTCATCTAGTCACTCGGGGGATACGCAGTATTTT.

This clone was detected only a few times. The rearrangement joins TRBV7-2 to TRBJ2-2; 12 nucleotides agree with TRBD2. The CDR3 sequence is 16 residues long. Per the germline V gene, CDR1 is SGHTA and CDR2 is FQGNSA. The ends lost 5 bases at V and 6 bases at J; junction bases unmatched: 7. CDR3: CASSIGTSGWAGELFF. DNA for the CDR3: TGTGCCAGCAGCATTGGGACTAGCGGGTGGGCCGGGGAGCTGTTTTTT. The variable domain in full, with the rest retrieved from reference TRBV7-2 and TRBJ2-2, is GAGVSQSPSNKVTEKGKDVELRCDPISGHTALYWYRQSLGQGLEFLIYFQGNSAPDKSGLPSDRFSAERTGGSVSTLTIQRTQQEDSAVYLCASSIGTSGWAGELFFGEGSRLTVL.

The chain joins TRBV25-1 to TRBJ2-7; 10 nucleotides line up with TRBD1. The V gene end was trimmed by 7 bases and the J gene end by 8 bases; junction bases not matched to a gene: 8. CDR1 and CDR2 (germline): MGHDK, SYGVNS. The CDR3 runs 13 residues. The CDR3 protein is CASMGQGSLKQYF. CDR3 sequence (DNA): TGTGCCAGCATGGGACAGGGGTCTTTGAAGCAGTACTTC.

This clone was seen more than once but under ten times. The chain links TRBV27 to TRBJ2-7; 9 bases agree with TRBD1. The V segment lost 4 bases and the J segment 5 bases; nucleotides outside the gene matches: 6. The CDR3 loop spans 14 amino acids. Germline-derived CDR1 and CDR2 are MNHEY and SMNVEV (reference sequence). The CDR3 region has the DNA TGTGCCAGCAGTTACGGGACAGGGCGAGACGAGCAGTACTTC. The encoded protein is CASSYGTGRDEQYF.

The chain couples TRBV4-3 to TRBJ2-2, with TRBD2 as a possible D gene (6 bases). The CDR3 has 16 residues. Between the trimmed V and J ends, which lost 4 bases and 6 bases, there was a span of 18 bases. CDR1 and CDR2 (germline): LGHNA, YSLEER. The chain's CDR3 is CASSPRLDPVAGELFF. The CDR3 DNA follows: TGCGCCAGCAGCCCACGACTAGACCCCGTAGCCGGGGAGCTGTTTTTT.

The V call is TRBV25-1, the J call TRBJ1-2; 8 bases match TRBD1. This CDR3 region has 12 residues. Germline CDR1 MGHDK, CDR2 SYGVNS. The V segment lost 7 bases and the J segment 4 bases; nucleotides outside the gene matches: 2. CDR3 nucleotide sequence: TGTGCCAGCAAGGGACAGGTCTATGGCTACACCTTC. Translating it yields CASKGQVYGYTF.

The chain is built from TRBV6-1 and TRBJ2-5, with D possibly matching TRBD2 (6 bases). V was trimmed by 1 base and J by 4 bases, leaving 13 bases between them. The CDR3 consists of 15 residues. Germline V CDR1 and CDR2: MNHNS, SASEGT. Here the CDR3 DNA reads TGTGCCAGCAGTGAAGGGGGCCTCGGGGGAGAGACCCAGTACTTC. Its protein is CASSEGGLGGETQYF.

A word on this clone: Its ends do not fully match the called genes, so a read error is possible. The chain employs TRBV10-3 and TRBJ2-1, with TRBD2 matching 9 bases. The CDR3 is 14 amino acids. From germline, CDR1 is ENHRY and CDR2 SYGVKD. Here the CDR3 reads CASSHPSGKNEQFF. DNA for the CDR3: TGTGCCAGCAGTCATCCTAGCGGGAAGAATGAGCAGTTCTTC.